The 22 T cell receptor beta chains reported below all come from one sample, sequenced in a study of OX40 agonist ivuxolimab in advanced cancers. Libraries were prepared by immunoSEQ multiplex PCR; TCRdb keeps only in-frame clonotypes and omits some of them. The profile shows roughly 42,000 clones, 85% to 95% of them singletons. This specimen was CD4+ or CD8+ T cells sorted from blood, taken in a trial of the OX40 agonist ivuxolimab. All receptors derive from an adult with an advanced solid tumor such as melanoma, head and neck, liver or kidney cancer.

In DNA form, the CDR3 reads TGTGCCAGCACCCAGGGCGGGAGAAATAATGAGCAGTTCTTC. The encoded protein is CASTQGGRNNEQFF. The chain recombines TRBV9 with TRBJ2-1, with 7 bases identical to TRBD2. V dropped 6 bases and J dropped 7; count of bases not matched to a gene: 10. Germline values: CDR1 SGDLS, CDR2 YYNGEE. The CDR3 contains 14 residues.

The chain employs TRBV28 and TRBJ1-2; 10 bases agree with TRBD1. Germline assignment: CDR1 MDHEN and CDR2 SYDVKM. The CDR3 is 14 residues long. The V segment lost 6 bases and the J segment 4 bases; nucleotides outside the gene matches: 5. The CDR3 DNA is TGTGCCAGCAGCCTGACAGGGGGCCCCTATGGCTACACCTTC. This codes for CASSLTGGPYGYTF.

V is TRBV6-5 and J is TRBJ1-3, with no clear D. The CDR3 sequence is 12 residues long. CDR1 is MNHEY, CDR2 SVGAGI, per germline. Trimming stripped 6 bases from V and 4 bases from J, with 7 bases between. CDR3 DNA sequence: TGTGCCAGCAGCAGACCCGGAAACACCATATATTTT. Protein product: CASSRPGNTIYF.

The J gene is TRBJ2-7, the V gene TRBV5-6; 10 nucleotides match TRBD2. Germline CDR1 is SGHDT and CDR2 is YYEEEE. J gave up 4 bases and V 4 bases, and 8 bases lay outside the gene matches. The CDR3 loop spans 15 amino acids. In DNA form, the CDR3 reads TGTGCCAGCAGCCCGGGGGCTAGCGGGGGTTACGAGCAGTACTTC. Protein product: CASSPGASGGYEQYF.

This chain links TRBV5-5 with TRBJ2-7, with TRBD1 matching over 8 bases. Germline V gives CDR1 SGHKS, CDR2 YYEKEE (reference sequence). The CDR3 has 14 amino acids. Losses at the gene ends were 0 bases for V and 3 bases for J; bases not matched to a gene: 2. The CDR3 here is CASSLGTGLYEQYF. Written as DNA, the CDR3 is TGTGCCAGCAGCTTGGGGACAGGGCTCTACGAGCAGTACTTC.

The chain has TRBV4-2 and TRBJ2-3; no definite D call. This CDR3 is built from 16 residues. Germline V gives CDR1 LGHNA, CDR2 YNFKEQ. Trimming stripped 5 bases from V and 5 bases from J, with 20 bases between. CDR3 DNA: TGTGCCAGCAGCTTGTTCGAAGCGATCGTCGGAGATACGCAGTATTTT. Protein product: CASSLFEAIVGDTQYF.

The chain is built from TRBV5-1 and TRBJ1-1, with D possibly being TRBD1 (6 bases). Per the germline V gene, CDR1 is SGHRS and CDR2 is YFSETQ. The CDR3 has 14 amino acids. Trimming shortened V by 6 bases and J by 4 bases, and 16 bases separated the two germline ends. CDR3 region: CASTLTGMGTEAFF. The CDR3 nucleotides read TGCGCCAGCACCCTAACAGGGATGGGCACTGAAGCTTTCTTT. The full variable domain, rest sourced from reference TRBV5-1 and TRBJ1-1, is KAGVTQTPRYLIKTRGQQVTLSCSPISGHRSVSWYQQTPGQGLQFLFEYFSETQRNKGNFPGRFSGRQFSNSRSEMNVSTLELGDSALYLCASTLTGMGTEAFFGQGTRLTVV.

The sample holds one count of this clone. CDR3 nucleotide sequence: TGTGCCAGCACCTGGGGGGATGAGCAGTTCTTC. This codes for CASTWGDEQFF. The chain recombines TRBV18 with TRBJ2-1; D possibly corresponds to TRBD2 (6 bases). V lost 8 bases to trimming and J lost 8 bases, with 10 bases between them. The CDR3 consists of 11 residues. From germline, CDR1 is KGHSH and CDR2 LQKENI.

The chain couples TRBV6-5 to TRBJ2-5, with no clear D. V gave up 0 bases and J gave up 5 bases, with 4 bases separating them. Germline CDR1 MNHEY, CDR2 SVGAGI. The CDR3 contains 12 residues. DNA of the CDR3: TGTGCCAGCAGTTACTCGATGGAGACCCAGTACTTC. Its protein product is CASSYSMETQYF.

This clone has more than one count but fewer than ten. The chain is built from TRBV29-1 and TRBJ1-1; D unclear. This CDR3 is built from 11 residues. Trimming removed 6 bases at V and 5 bases at J, with 10 bases between. Germline CDR1 and CDR2: SQVTM and ANQGSEA. The CDR3 nucleotides read TGCAGCGTGCGACCGGAGACTGAAGCTTTCTTT. Translated, it gives CSVRPETEAFF.

The chain carries TRBV28 and TRBJ2-7; D is unresolved. V lost 6 bases and J 4 bases, leaving 13 bases between the germline ends. From germline, CDR1 is MDHEN and CDR2 SYDVKM. The CDR3 extends over 13 amino acids. Here the CDR3 DNA reads TGTGCCAGCAGCTCATTAGAAGGTTACGAGCAGTACTTC. Residues: CASSSLEGYEQYF.

This chain uses TRBV6-6 with TRBJ2-7; 8 bases map to TRBD1. V shed 2 bases, J shed 5 bases, and the junction held 5 bases outside the gene matches. The germline CDR1 and CDR2 sequences are MNHNY and SVGAGI (reference sequence). There are 14 residues in the CDR3. CDR3 bases: TGTGCCAGCAGTTACGGGACAGGTTTTAACGAGCAGTACTTC. This translates into CASSYGTGFNEQYF.

The chain is built from TRBV4-3 and TRBJ2-1; TRBD2 is a possible D gene (5 bases). The CDR3 is 15 amino acids. From germline, CDR1 is LGHNA and CDR2 YSLEER. Deletions cut 0 bases from V and 0 bases from J, with 6 bases between. The CDR3 spells CASSQETSSYNEQFF. The CDR3 nucleotides are TGCGCCAGCAGCCAAGAAACTAGCTCCTACAATGAGCAGTTCTTC.

The V call is TRBV28, the J call TRBJ2-2; 13 bases line up with TRBD2. The CDR3 length is 16 residues. The germline CDR1 and CDR2 sequences are MDHEN and SYDVKM. The trim removed 4 bases at V and 4 bases at J, leaving 3 bases unmatched. DNA of the CDR3: TGTGCCAGCAGTTCCGGACTAGCGGGAGTCACCGGGGAGCTGTTTTTT. It codes for CASSSGLAGVTGELFF.

The chain links TRBV6-1 to TRBJ2-7; 7 bases agree with TRBD2. The ends lost 2 bases at V and 2 bases at J; junction bases unmatched: 6. Germline loops: CDR1 MNHNS, CDR2 SASEGT. This CDR3 is 15 amino acids long. CDR3 protein: CASSEPRDYPYEQYF. The CDR3 coding sequence is TGTGCCAGCAGTGAACCCAGGGACTACCCCTACGAGCAGTACTTC.

The chain joins TRBV18 to TRBJ2-1; unclear D gene. Trimming took off 2 bases at V and 10 bases at J, with 9 bases between the two ends. This CDR3 has 12 residues. Germline loops: CDR1 KGHSH, CDR2 LQKENI. The CDR3 DNA follows: TGTGCCAGCTCACCAAATGACGTGGAGCAGTTCTTC. It is translated as CASSPNDVEQFF.

The chain is built from TRBV13 and TRBJ2-7; D is ambiguous. The CDR3 length is 11 residues. The germline V and J ends were trimmed by 5 bases and 4 bases, with 6 bases remaining between them. Per germline, CDR1 PRHDT and CDR2 FYEKMQ (reference sequence). CDR3 sequence (DNA): TGTGCCAGCAGCCTAGAATACGAGCAGTACTTC. Translation: CASSLEYEQYF.

The chain is built from TRBV9 and TRBJ2-1, with 8 bases lining up with TRBD1. Germline V CDR1 and CDR2: SGDLS, YYNGEE. The V segment lost 3 bases and the J segment 7 bases; nucleotides outside the gene matches: 6. This CDR3 contains 14 residues. CDR3: CASSADNRGNEQFF. The CDR3 bases are TGTGCCAGCAGCGCAGACAACAGGGGGAATGAGCAGTTCTTC.

The chain employs TRBV5-5 and TRBJ1-5; D uncertain. The V and J ends lost 1 base and 5 bases respectively, with 7 bases between them. CDR3 length: 13 amino acids. Germline V lookup: CDR1 SGHKS, CDR2 YYEKEE (reference sequence). The CDR3 coding sequence is TGTGCCAGCAGCTTGTTCAGCGATCAGCCCCAGCATTTT. Amino acid sequence: CASSLFSDQPQHF. Together with reference TRBV5-5 and TRBJ1-5, the CDR3 gives the full variable domain: DAGVTQSPTHLIKTRGQQVTLRCSPISGHKSVSWYQQVLGQGPQFIFQYYEKEERGRGNFPDRFSARQFPNYSSELNVNALLLGDSALYLCASSLFSDQPQHFGDGTRLSIL.

The gene calls are TRBV7-2 and TRBJ2-3, with 9 bases that match TRBD2. The CDR3 covers 14 residues. The V gene end was trimmed by 2 bases and the J gene end by 6 bases; junction bases not matched to a gene: 3. The germline gives CDR1 SGHTA, CDR2 FQGNSA. For the CDR3, the DNA is TGTGCCAGCAGCTTACTAGCGGGGAGGGATACGCAGTATTTT. It specifies CASSLLAGRDTQYF. Combining the CDR3 with reference TRBV7-2 and TRBJ2-3 gives the whole variable domain GAGVSQSPSNKVTEKGKDVELRCDPISGHTALYWYRQSLGQGLEFLIYFQGNSAPDKSGLPSDRFSAERTGGSVSTLTIQRTQQEDSAVYLCASSLLAGRDTQYFGPGTRLTVL.

The chain couples TRBV10-2 to TRBJ2-7, with D possibly TRBD1 on 5 matching bases. Germline-derived CDR1 and CDR2 are WSHSY and SAAADI. The CDR3 spans 16 residues. Trimming stripped 3 bases from V and 3 bases from J, with 18 bases between. The CDR3 sequence: CASSEPHRLGLYEQYF. CDR3 coding DNA: TGCGCCAGCAGTGAACCGCACCGGCTGGGGCTCTACGAGCAGTACTTC.

The chain combines TRBV19 with TRBJ1-1; D call uncertain. Germline V CDR1 and CDR2: LNHDA, SQIVND (reference sequence). With 3 bases removed from V and 7 bases from J, the gap between germline ends came to 9 bases. The CDR3 sequence is 12 residues long. The CDR3 loop is CASSMGFGEAFF. DNA of the CDR3: TGTGCCAGTAGTATGGGGTTCGGTGAAGCTTTCTTT. The variable domain in full, completed from reference TRBV19 and TRBJ1-1, reads DGGITQSPKYLFRKEGQNVTLSCEQNLNHDAMYWYRQDPGQGLRLIYYSQIVNDFQKGDIAEGYSVSREKKESFPLTVTSAQKNPTAFYLCASSMGFGEAFFGQGTRLTVV.